The 30 T cell receptor beta chains listed next were all sequenced from one sample in a study of regulatory T cells in long-lasting Graves disease. Time point given: newly diagnosed GD, antithyroid drugs for less than 3 months. The TCR library used RNA extracted from PBMCs. Sequencing libraries for TCR beta were prepared with iRepertoire HTBI primers and Arm-PCR of CDR3 regions. TCRdb used MiXCR to reprocess the multiplex PCR reads, holding one entry per CDR3 protein. Here the sample spans about 350,000 distinct CDR3 sequences, around 17% being singletons. The same data also went into a second study, on T cells in Graves' hyperthyroidism and ophthalmopathy.

The material was peripheral blood mononuclear cells (PBMCs), obtained at new diagnosis, from a patient treated with antithyroid drugs. The receptors come from a middle-aged man with Graves disease.

This clonotype was picked up many times. This chain joins TRBV7-9 and TRBJ2-1; 8 bases line up with TRBD2. The trim removed 1 base at V and 3 bases at J, leaving 2 bases unmatched. The CDR3 is 15 residues long. Per the germline V gene, CDR1 is SEHNR and CDR2 is FQNEAQ (reference sequence). The chain's CDR3 is CASSLDGGVYNEQFF. CDR3 bases: TGTGCCAGCAGCTTAGACGGGGGGGTCTACAATGAGCAGTTCTTC.

Ten or more counts support this clonotype. This chain uses TRBV18 with TRBJ1-5, with no clear D. CDR1 is KGHSH and CDR2 is LQKENI in the germline V gene. V was clipped by 1 base and J by 5 bases, with 6 bases between them. This CDR3 has 13 residues. CDR3 nucleotides: TGTGCCAGCTCACCACGCCAGGATCAGCCCCAGCATTTT. It is translated as CASSPRQDQPQHF.

This clonotype appeared many times. The CDR3, as DNA: TGTGCCAGCCTACCCGACAGGGGCGCCTTCGGCTACACCTTC. Amino acid sequence: CASLPDRGAFGYTF. This chain connects TRBV2 to TRBJ1-2; 8 positions agree with TRBD1. The junction had 13 bases not matched to a gene; V was cut back by 8 bases and J by 8 bases. Per the germline V gene, CDR1 is SNHLY and CDR2 is FYNNEI. CDR3 length equals 14 residues.

The chain has TRBV29-1 and TRBJ2-7; the D gene is possibly TRBD1 (5 bases). Germline lookup yields CDR1 SQVTM and CDR2 ANQGSEA. The V gene lost 2 bases and the J gene lost 2 bases, with 13 bases spanning the gap. The CDR3 is 14 residues long. CDR3 in amino acids: CSVELGRGPYEQYF. The CDR3 DNA sequence: TGCAGCGTTGAATTGGGGCGCGGCCCCTACGAGCAGTACTTC.

J is TRBJ2-4 and V is TRBV12-3 or TRBV12-4; perhaps TRBD1 as D (5 bases). The CDR3 extends over 13 amino acids. Between the trimmed V and J ends, which lost 5 bases and 8 bases, there was a span of 13 bases. The DNA of the CDR3 is TGTGCCAGCAGTAAACAGGAGAATCACATTCAGTACTTC. Translated, it gives CASSKQENHIQYF.

Many counts were recorded for this clonotype. The chain recombines TRBV4-1 with TRBJ1-1; weak D call: TRBD1 (5 bases). V lost 4 bases, J lost 3 bases, and 15 bases lay in between. Germline V CDR1 and CDR2: MGHRA, YSYEKL. The length of the CDR3 is 15 residues. The CDR3 sequence is CASSPSEGRDTEAFF. DNA of the CDR3: TGCGCCAGCAGCCCAAGTGAGGGGAGGGACACTGAAGCTTTCTTT.

The chain combines TRBV4-3 with TRBJ1-5; no reliable D call. Per germline, CDR1 LGHNA and CDR2 YSLEER. The CDR3 has 14 amino acids. V lost 0 bases, J lost 5 bases, and 8 bases lay in between. CDR3 sequence (DNA): TGCGCCAGCAGCCAAGAAAGGGCAGATCAGCCCCAGCATTTT. Its translation is CASSQERADQPQHF.

This rearrangement joins TRBV20-1 to TRBJ2-2; TRBD2 matches 14 bases. The CDR3 is 16 amino acids. With V trimmed by 1 base and J by 4 bases, 2 bases remained unmatched. Germline values: CDR1 DFQATT, CDR2 SNEGSKA (reference sequence). CDR3 amino acids: CSARVGLAGVTGELFF. The CDR3 region has the DNA TGCAGTGCTAGAGTGGGACTAGCGGGGGTCACCGGGGAGCTGTTTTTT.

This clonotype was counted many times. The genes are TRBV11-2 and TRBJ2-5; D call uncertain. Trimming stripped 1 base from V and 2 bases from J, with 8 bases between. CDR3 length equals 14 residues. The germline V gene has CDR1 SGHAT and CDR2 FQNNGV. Here the CDR3 DNA reads TGTGCCAGCAGCTTAGTATGGGGTCAAGAGACCCAGTACTTC. Its translation: CASSLVWGQETQYF. The full variable domain, with the rest looked up from reference TRBV11-2 and TRBJ2-5, is EAGVAQSPRYKIIEKRQSVAFWCNPISGHATLYWYQQILGQGPKLLIQFQNNGVVDDSQLPKDRFSAERLKGVDSTLKIQPAKLEDSAVYLCASSLVWGQETQYFGPGTRLLVL.

The CDR3 DNA sequence: TGTGCCAGCAGCTTAGAAGGGCGTGGACAGGGGGCATTTATCTCCTACGAGCAGTACTTC. This sequence encodes CASSLEGRGQGAFISYEQYF. The rearrangement uses TRBV7-2 and TRBJ2-7; 11 nucleotides match TRBD1. This CDR3 region has 20 residues. Germline assignment: CDR1 SGHTA and CDR2 FQGNSA. The V segment lost 1 base and the J segment 0 bases; nucleotides outside the gene matches: 14. Drawing the rest from reference TRBV7-2 and TRBJ2-7, the complete variable domain is GAGVSQSPSNKVTEKGKDVELRCDPISGHTALYWYRQSLGQGLEFLIYFQGNSAPDKSGLPSDRFSAERTGGSVSTLTIQRTQQEDSAVYLCASSLEGRGQGAFISYEQYFGPGTRLTVT.

This clonotype was detected ten times or more. The chain is built from TRBV28 and TRBJ1-5; no clear D. Germline V gene data show CDR1 as MDHEN and CDR2 as SYDVKM. The CDR3 length is 12 residues. The ends were cut back, 5 bases at V and 11 bases at J, with 13 bases in the middle. CDR3 bases: TGTGCCAGCAGTCTGCGCCAGCTCTCCCAGCATTTT. Protein sequence: CASSLRQLSQHF.

This clonotype was detected only a few times. V is TRBV27 and J is TRBJ1-2; D remains ambiguous. The V gene lost 2 bases and the J gene lost 8 bases, with 12 bases spanning the gap. CDR3 size: 13 residues. Germline loops: CDR1 MNHEY, CDR2 SMNVEV (reference sequence). The CDR3 DNA sequence: TGTGCCAGCAGTTTACGAGAGGGCTGGGGCTACACCTTC. This gives the protein CASSLREGWGYTF.

This clonotype was counted a few times. The chain joins TRBV19 to TRBJ2-2; D unclear. Germline-derived CDR1 and CDR2 are LNHDA and SQIVND (reference sequence). This CDR3 region has 15 residues. Trimming took off 7 bases at V and 1 base at J, with 13 bases between the two ends. In DNA, the CDR3 is TGTGCCAGTAATAGAAATAAACGGAACACCGGGGAGCTGTTTTTT. Amino acid sequence: CASNRNKRNTGELFF.

The rearrangement uses TRBV11-1 and TRBJ2-2, with D tentatively TRBD2 (6 bases). Looked up from germline, CDR1 is SGHAT and CDR2 is FQDESV (reference sequence). The CDR3 length is 15 residues. Trimming removed 2 bases from V and 6 bases from J, with 13 bases in between. The CDR3 sequence is CASSLSLRDSGELFF. In DNA, the CDR3 is TGTGCCAGCAGCTTAAGCTTGCGGGACTCCGGGGAGCTGTTTTTT.

This clonotype was seen repeatedly, ten times or more. The chain employs TRBV6-1 and TRBJ2-3, with 11 nucleotides matching TRBD2. The CDR3 totals 17 residues. Germline V gene lookup returns CDR1 MNHNS and CDR2 SASEGT. Unmatched junction bases numbered 9, after V lost 7 bases and J lost 0 bases. The CDR3 DNA reads as TGTGCCAGCAAACCGGGACTAGCGGAAACTAGCACAGATACGCAGTATTTT. The encoded protein is CASKPGLAETSTDTQYF.

This clonotype was counted at least ten times. The rearrangement links TRBV24-1 to TRBJ2-3; 8 positions agree with TRBD1. Per germline, CDR1 KGHDR and CDR2 SFDVKD. V dropped 2 bases and J dropped 3; count of bases not matched to a gene: 9. The CDR3 extends over 17 amino acids. This chain's CDR3 is CATSDSPRTGRTDTQYF. In DNA, the CDR3 is TGTGCCACCAGTGATTCGCCCCGGACAGGGCGAACAGATACGCAGTATTTT.

This clonotype was detected many times. The genes are TRBV6-2 or TRBV6-3 and TRBJ2-5; 7 bases align to TRBD2. CDR1 is MNHEY, CDR2 SVGEGT, per germline. The CDR3 consists of 15 residues. The V gene end was trimmed by 5 bases and the J gene end by 5 bases; junction bases not matched to a gene: 11. The CDR3 coding sequence is TGTGCCAGCAGTGAACAATTGGGAGGGGAGGAGACCCAGTACTTC. It yields the protein CASSEQLGGEETQYF.

This clonotype was observed many times. The V gene is TRBV18, the J gene TRBJ2-7, with 11 bases that match TRBD1. Germline trimming cut 3 bases from V and 5 bases from J; bases unmatched to any gene: 6. The CDR3 extends over 15 amino acids. Germline V CDR1 and CDR2: KGHSH, LQKENI. CDR3 protein: CASSPTGTGGDEQYF. The CDR3 coding sequence is TGTGCCAGCTCACCGACCGGGACAGGGGGGGACGAGCAGTACTTC.

This clonotype showed up just a few times. A much larger clone sits a single nucleotide away, making a read error possible. The rearrangement uses TRBV18 and TRBJ2-3; D gene unclear. In germline, CDR1 is KGHSH, CDR2 LQKENI. This CDR3 has 13 amino acids. Trimming pared 8 bases from V and 4 bases from J, leaving 13 bases between. CDR3 protein: CASPSISADTQYF. In DNA form, the CDR3 reads TGTGCCAGCCCAAGCATAAGCGCAGATACGCAGTATTTT.

This rearrangement joins TRBV6-1 to TRBJ2-4; D is unclear. CDR1 and CDR2 from the germline V gene are MNHNS and SASEGT. The CDR3 spans 15 residues. Trimming cost V 2 bases and J 0 bases, with 8 bases left between them. As DNA, the CDR3 is TGTGCCAGCAGTGAATCAAACCTAGCCAAAAACATTCAGTACTTC. Translating it yields CASSESNLAKNIQYF.

This clonotype came up a few times. This chain connects TRBV5-1 to TRBJ2-3; D is tentatively TRBD1 or TRBD2 (5 bases each). CDR3 length: 15 residues. V dropped 4 bases and J dropped 2 bases, with 14 bases sitting between them. Looked up from germline, CDR1 is SGHRS and CDR2 is YFSETQ. The CDR3 loop reads CASSREGLDTDTQYF. The DNA for the CDR3 is TGCGCCAGCAGCCGTGAGGGGTTGGACACAGATACGCAGTATTTT.

This clonotype was detected ten times or more. The rearrangement links TRBV12-3 or TRBV12-4 to TRBJ1-2, with D tentatively TRBD1 (6 bases). The ends were cut back, 3 bases at V and 8 bases at J, with 13 bases in the middle. This CDR3 is 13 amino acids long. The CDR3, as DNA: TGTGCCAGCAGTTTGGCGGGGGCATGGGGCTACACCTTC. This sequence encodes CASSLAGAWGYTF.

The sample holds many counts of this clonotype. The V gene is TRBV5-1, the J gene TRBJ2-5; 8 positions match TRBD2. CDR3 length: 16 amino acids. Germline values: CDR1 SGHRS, CDR2 YFSETQ. J was trimmed by 4 bases and V by 3 bases; bases with no gene match: 11. For the CDR3, the DNA is TGCGCCAGCAGCTCGTACCGTCCGGGGGGGCGAGAGACCCAGTACTTC. Its translation: CASSSYRPGGRETQYF.

This clonotype showed up many times. The chain uses TRBV18 and TRBJ2-2; D not resolved. Trimming took off 1 base at V and 0 bases at J, with 9 bases between the two ends. CDR1 and CDR2 (germline): KGHSH, LQKENI. The CDR3 covers 16 residues. CDR3 nucleotide sequence: TGTGCCAGCTCACCACTCGGTCCGCCGAACACCGGGGAGCTGTTTTTT. The encoded protein is CASSPLGPPNTGELFF. Looking up the rest from reference TRBV18 and TRBJ2-2 gives the full variable domain: NAGVMQNPRHLVRRRGQEARLRCSPMKGHSHVYWYRQLPEEGLKFMVYLQKENIIDESGMPKERFSAEFPKEGPSILRIQQVVRGDSAAYFCASSPLGPPNTGELFFGEGSRLTVL.

This clonotype came up a few times. The V and J genes are TRBV14 and TRBJ1-1; a possible D gene is TRBD1 (5 bases). V lost 1 base to trimming and J lost 4 bases, with 16 bases between them. Germline loops: CDR1 SGHDN, CDR2 FVKESK. The CDR3 runs 16 residues. The CDR3 here is CASSQVGRRRFTEAFF. As DNA, the CDR3 is TGTGCCAGCAGCCAAGTGGGGCGACGGAGATTCACTGAAGCTTTCTTT. Supplemented by reference TRBV14 and TRBJ1-1, the full variable domain reads EAGVTQFPSHSVIEKGQTVTLRCDPISGHDNLYWYRRVMGKEIKFLLHFVKESKQDESGMPNNRFLAERTGGTYSTLKVQPAELEDSGVYFCASSQVGRRRFTEAFFGQGTRLTVV.

At least ten counts were recorded for this clonotype. V gene TRBV30 combines with J gene TRBJ1-1; TRBD1 might be the D (6 bases). Trimming stripped 7 bases from V and 3 bases from J, with 12 bases between. The V gene's germline CDR1 is GTSNPN and CDR2 SVGIG (reference sequence). The CDR3 has 12 amino acids. The CDR3 is CASKGGYTEAFF. The CDR3 nucleotides read TGTGCCTCCAAGGGGGGGTACACTGAAGCTTTCTTT.

This clonotype was seen many times. The genes are TRBV10-3 and TRBJ2-7, with D tentatively TRBD1 or TRBD2 (5 bases each). The V end lost 6 bases, the J end lost 2 bases, and 8 bases lay between the germline ends. This CDR3 has 12 amino acids. Germline-derived CDR1 and CDR2 are ENHRY and SYGVKD. CDR3 DNA: TGTGCCATCAGGGGGGTAACCTACGAGCAGTACTTC. Amino acid sequence: CAIRGVTYEQYF.

This clonotype was detected a few times. CDR3 DNA: TGCAGCGTTGTCCAGGGGGGCAATGAAAAACTGTTTTTT. This translates into CSVVQGGNEKLFF. The V call is TRBV29-1, the J call TRBJ1-4; 7 bases match TRBD1. Germline CDR1 and CDR2: SQVTM and ANQGSEA. V dropped 4 bases and J dropped 5; count of bases not matched to a gene: 4. The CDR3 is 13 amino acids.

The rearrangement joins TRBV14 to TRBJ2-1, with D possibly being TRBD1 or TRBD2 (5 bases each). Trimming removed 10 bases from V and 5 bases from J, with 18 bases in between. The CDR3 contains 14 residues. The germline V gene has CDR1 SGHDN and CDR2 FVKESK. As DNA, the CDR3 is TGTGCCACCAAAGCCGGGACCAACAACAATGAGCAGTTCTTC. Its translation: CATKAGTNNNEQFF.

This clonotype appeared a few times. The chain employs TRBV11-3 and TRBJ1-1; 9 bases match TRBD1. The CDR3 contains 15 residues. J lost 0 bases, V lost 5 bases, and 4 bases had no gene match. Germline CDR1 and CDR2: SGHNT and YENEEA. The CDR3 DNA is TGTGCCAGCAGCCCCGGACAGGGGATGAACACTGAAGCTTTCTTT. Translating it yields CASSPGQGMNTEAFF.